This is a list of T cell receptor beta chains from one sample in a study of T-cell memory formation after mild COVID-19. TCRdb processed the 5' RACE reads anew with MiXCR; each CDR3 protein has one entry. The table lists some 300,000 distinct CDR3 sequences, 20% to 25% of them singletons, with around 23% in the top ten. Specimen: PBMCs or a T cell subset sorted from them (not recorded which). All receptors come from a man between 18 and 29 years old who had mild COVID-19 (a few samples of this study predate the infection). Cell type and time point are not known. Both conserved end residues are part of each CDR3. The order of the fields is V gene, clone size, D gene, J gene, CDR3 DNA, CDR3 protein. The D gene is left open where the match is weak. Only part of the rows carry a size: once, few, many, or a class if the clone is expanded.

V gene: TRBV29-1
clone size: few
D gene: .
J gene: TRBJ1-1
CDR3 DNA: TGCAGCGTTCTCCTGGGTGCCACTGAAGCTTTCTTT
CDR3 protein: CSVLLGATEAFF

V gene: TRBV29-1
clone size: few
D gene: .
J gene: TRBJ1-2
CDR3 DNA: TGCAGCGTTGAAGATCCGGGGAGCGGCTATGGCTACACCTTC
CDR3 protein: CSVEDPGSGYGYTF

V gene: TRBV12-3/TRBV12-4
clone size: many
D gene: .
J gene: TRBJ1-2
CDR3 DNA: TGTGCCAGCAGCCGTGGCGCCTATGGTTTCTATGGCTACACCTTC
CDR3 protein: CASSRGAYGFYGYTF

V gene: TRBV4-3
clone size: few
D gene: TRBD2
J gene: TRBJ2-1
CDR3 DNA: TGCGCCAGCAGCCAAGAGGCCAGCGGGGGATACAATGAGCAGTTCTTC
CDR3 protein: CASSQEASGGYNEQFF

V gene: TRBV27
clone size: .
D gene: TRBD1
J gene: TRBJ1-1
CDR3 DNA: TGTGCCAGCAGCCGGGACAGGGGGGCAAGAATGAACACTGAAGCTTTCTTT
CDR3 protein: CASSRDRGARMNTEAFF

V gene: TRBV7-3
clone size: few
D gene: TRBD2
J gene: TRBJ2-1
CDR3 DNA: TGTGCCAGCAGCTTATTAGCGGGGGGGCCTCCCTACAATGAGCAGTTCTTC
CDR3 protein: CASSLLAGGPPYNEQFF

V gene: TRBV20-1
clone size: .
D gene: .
J gene: TRBJ1-2
CDR3 DNA: TGCAGTGTCGTAGACCCCGGCACCTCCCGTGATTATGGCTACACCTTC
CDR3 protein: CSVVDPGTSRDYGYTF

V gene: TRBV7-9
clone size: many
D gene: .
J gene: TRBJ2-5
CDR3 DNA: TGTGCCAGCACCCCGGACCGTCTAAAGACCCAGTACTTC
CDR3 protein: CASTPDRLKTQYF

V gene: TRBV7-7
clone size: .
D gene: TRBD1
J gene: TRBJ1-4
CDR3 DNA: TGTGCTAGCAGCTTGACAGGGGATTCTGCAACTAATGAAAAACTGTTTTTT
CDR3 protein: CASSLTGDSATNEKLFF

V gene: TRBV6-2/TRBV6-3
clone size: few
D gene: .
J gene: TRBJ2-7
CDR3 DNA: TGTGCCAGCAGTATTAGGAAGATATCCTACGAGCAGTACTTC
CDR3 protein: CASSIRKISYEQYF

V gene: TRBV4-3
clone size: .
D gene: .
J gene: TRBJ1-4
CDR3 DNA: TGCGCCAGCAGCCAAGATCTTAACCCGGGAATCGGTGAAAAACTGTTTTTT
CDR3 protein: CASSQDLNPGIGEKLFF

V gene: TRBV20-1
clone size: many
D gene: .
J gene: TRBJ2-2
CDR3 DNA: TGCAGTGCTAGAGATAAGGGCTACTTCACCGGGGAGCTGTTTTTT
CDR3 protein: CSARDKGYFTGELFF

V gene: TRBV7-6
clone size: .
D gene: .
J gene: TRBJ1-6
CDR3 DNA: TGTGCCAGCAGCTTAGGGTACAGCTATAATTCACCCCTCCACTTT
CDR3 protein: CASSLGYSYNSPLHF

V gene: TRBV6-5
clone size: .
D gene: .
J gene: TRBJ2-1
CDR3 DNA: TGTGCCACCGCGGGGGCTAACGGATACAATGAGCAGTTCTTC
CDR3 protein: CATAGANGYNEQFF

V gene: TRBV12-3/TRBV12-4
clone size: .
D gene: TRBD1
J gene: TRBJ1-2
CDR3 DNA: TGTGCCAGCAGTTCAGACAGGGGGCTTAACTATGGCTACACCTTC
CDR3 protein: CASSSDRGLNYGYTF

V gene: TRBV6-6
clone size: .
D gene: .
J gene: TRBJ1-4
CDR3 DNA: TGTGCCAGCAGTACGATGGGACGTGAAAAACTGTTTTTT
CDR3 protein: CASSTMGREKLFF

V gene: TRBV27
clone size: many
D gene: .
J gene: TRBJ2-5
CDR3 DNA: TGTGCCAGCAGCCCCCAGTCCCGAGAGACCCAGTACTTC
CDR3 protein: CASSPQSRETQYF

V gene: TRBV29-1
clone size: few
D gene: .
J gene: TRBJ2-1
CDR3 DNA: TGCAGCGTTCAAAGTTCGACAGAATCCTACAATGAGCAGTTCTTC
CDR3 protein: CSVQSSTESYNEQFF

V gene: TRBV7-2
clone size: few
D gene: .
J gene: TRBJ2-2
CDR3 DNA: TGTGCCAGCAGCTTAGAGAGGTTCACCGGGGAGCTGTTTTTT
CDR3 protein: CASSLERFTGELFF

V gene: TRBV5-5
clone size: few
D gene: .
J gene: TRBJ1-3
CDR3 DNA: TGTGCCAGCAGCCGGGGGACGGATGGAAACACCATATATTTT
CDR3 protein: CASSRGTDGNTIYF

V gene: TRBV2
clone size: few
D gene: .
J gene: TRBJ2-1
CDR3 DNA: TGTGCCAGCGCCCAGGAACATAACAATGAGCAGTTCTTC
CDR3 protein: CASAQEHNNEQFF

V gene: TRBV14
clone size: .
D gene: .
J gene: TRBJ1-2
CDR3 DNA: TGTGCCAGCAGCCAAGATCGCCGACCCTATGGCTACACCTTC
CDR3 protein: CASSQDRRPYGYTF

V gene: TRBV6-5
clone size: few
D gene: .
J gene: TRBJ2-1
CDR3 DNA: TGTGCCAGCAGTCTGGTCCAGCGGTCCTACAATGAGCAGTTCTTC
CDR3 protein: CASSLVQRSYNEQFF

V gene: TRBV5-4
clone size: .
D gene: TRBD1
J gene: TRBJ1-4
CDR3 DNA: TGTGCCAGCAGCGCGGGACAGGGAAATGAAAAACTGTTTTTT
CDR3 protein: CASSAGQGNEKLFF